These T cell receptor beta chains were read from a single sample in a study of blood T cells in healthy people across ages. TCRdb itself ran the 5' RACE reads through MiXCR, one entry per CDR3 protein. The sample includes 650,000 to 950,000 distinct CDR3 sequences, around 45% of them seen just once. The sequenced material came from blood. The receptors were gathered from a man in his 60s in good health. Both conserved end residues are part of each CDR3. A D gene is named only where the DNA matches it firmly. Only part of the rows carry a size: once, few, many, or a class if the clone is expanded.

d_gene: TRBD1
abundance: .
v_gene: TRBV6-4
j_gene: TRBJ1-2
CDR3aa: CASSDFASWTGGYYGYTF
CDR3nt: TGTGCCAGCAGTGACTTCGCCTCCTGGACAGGAGGGTACTATGGCTACACCTTC

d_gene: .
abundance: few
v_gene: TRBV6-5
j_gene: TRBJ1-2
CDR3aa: CASSYWGQGYGYTF
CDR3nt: TGTGCCAGCAGTTACTGGGGCCAAGGCTATGGCTACACCTTC

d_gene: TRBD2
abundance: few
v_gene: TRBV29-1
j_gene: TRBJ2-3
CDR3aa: CSVLWRGDTQYF
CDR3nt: TGCAGCGTTCTCTGGCGGGGGGATACGCAGTATTTT

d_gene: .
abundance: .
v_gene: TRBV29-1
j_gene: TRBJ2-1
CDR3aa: CSVEKGQASNEQFF
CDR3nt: TGCAGCGTTGAAAAGGGACAAGCTAGCAATGAGCAGTTCTTC

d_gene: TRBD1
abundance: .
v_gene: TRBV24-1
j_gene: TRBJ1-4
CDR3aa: CTTSDILDRGKTNEKLFF
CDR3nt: TGTACCACCAGTGATATCCTGGACAGGGGGAAAACTAATGAAAAACTGTTTTTT

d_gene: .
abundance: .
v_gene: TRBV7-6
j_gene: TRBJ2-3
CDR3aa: CASSFRRDGFSTDTQYF
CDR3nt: TGTGCCAGCAGCTTTCGTCGGGACGGTTTTAGCACAGATACGCAGTATTTT

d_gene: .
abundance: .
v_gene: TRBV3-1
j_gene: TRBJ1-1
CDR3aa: CASSQVKGGTEAFF
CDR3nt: TGTGCCAGCAGCCAAGTAAAGGGCGGCACTGAAGCTTTCTTT

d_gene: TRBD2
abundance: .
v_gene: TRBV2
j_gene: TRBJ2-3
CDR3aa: CASSELLAGGTDTQYF
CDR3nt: TGTGCCAGCAGTGAACTACTAGCGGGGGGCACAGATACGCAGTATTTT

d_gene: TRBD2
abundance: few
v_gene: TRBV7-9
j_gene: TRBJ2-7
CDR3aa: CASSPPTSGSYEQYF
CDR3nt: TGTGCCAGCAGCCCCCCGACTAGCGGGTCCTACGAGCAGTACTTC

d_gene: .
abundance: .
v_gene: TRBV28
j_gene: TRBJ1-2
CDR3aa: CASSPAIEIILGYTF
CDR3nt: TGTGCCAGCAGTCCCGCTATAGAGATTATCCTTGGCTACACCTTC

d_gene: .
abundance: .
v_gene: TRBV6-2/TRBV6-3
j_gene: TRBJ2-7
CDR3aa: CASSYSTESPYEQYF
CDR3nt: TGTGCCAGCAGTTACTCGACCGAGTCCCCCTACGAGCAGTACTTC

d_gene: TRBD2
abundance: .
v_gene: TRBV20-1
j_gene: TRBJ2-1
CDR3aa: CSSTTTSGKTNEQFF
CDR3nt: TGCAGTAGTACGACGACTAGCGGCAAGACTAATGAGCAGTTCTTC

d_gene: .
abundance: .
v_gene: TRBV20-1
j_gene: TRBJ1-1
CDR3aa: CSARLRASTEAFF
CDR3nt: TGCAGTGCTAGGCTGAGGGCGAGCACTGAAGCTTTCTTT

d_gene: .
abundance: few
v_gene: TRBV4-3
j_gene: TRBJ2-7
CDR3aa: CASSQVGGQDYEQYF
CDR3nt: TGCGCCAGCAGCCAAGTGGGGGGGCAGGACTACGAGCAGTACTTC

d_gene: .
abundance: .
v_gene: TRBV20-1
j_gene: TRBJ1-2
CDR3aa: CSARETAPGGYTF
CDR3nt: TGCAGTGCTAGAGAAACGGCTCCTGGAGGCTACACCTTC

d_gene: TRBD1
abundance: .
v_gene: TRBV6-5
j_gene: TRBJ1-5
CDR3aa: CASSYFGTVKNDSNQPQHF
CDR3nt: TGTGCCAGCAGTTACTTCGGGACAGTAAAGAATGATAGCAATCAGCCCCAGCATTTT

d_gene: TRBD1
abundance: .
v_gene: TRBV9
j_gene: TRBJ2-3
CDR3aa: CASSVGTGPTDTQYF
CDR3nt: TGTGCCAGCAGCGTAGGGACAGGGCCGACAGATACGCAGTATTTT

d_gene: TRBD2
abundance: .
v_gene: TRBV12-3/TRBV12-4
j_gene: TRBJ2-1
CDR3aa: CASSFRLAGGPFYEQFF
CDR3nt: TGTGCCAGCAGTTTTAGGCTAGCGGGGGGTCCTTTTTATGAGCAGTTCTTC

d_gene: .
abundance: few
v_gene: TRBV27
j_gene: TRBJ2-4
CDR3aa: CASSGVGDIQYF
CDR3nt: TGTGCCAGCAGTGGGGTCGGAGACATTCAGTACTTC

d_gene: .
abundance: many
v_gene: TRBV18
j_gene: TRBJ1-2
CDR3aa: CASSPTGTVSYGYTF
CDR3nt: TGTGCCAGCTCACCAACCGGGACGGTTTCCTATGGCTACACCTTC

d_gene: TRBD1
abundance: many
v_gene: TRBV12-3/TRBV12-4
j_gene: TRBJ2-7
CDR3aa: CASSWTGEFYEQYF
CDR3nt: TGTGCCAGCAGCTGGACAGGGGAGTTCTACGAGCAGTACTTC

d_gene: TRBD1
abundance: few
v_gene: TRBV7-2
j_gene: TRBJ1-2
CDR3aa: CASSTGTVYGYTF
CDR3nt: TGTGCCAGCAGCACCGGGACAGTCTATGGCTACACCTTC

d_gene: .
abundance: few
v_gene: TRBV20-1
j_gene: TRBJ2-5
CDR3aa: CSANKETQYF
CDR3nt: TGCAGTGCCAACAAAGAGACCCAGTACTTC

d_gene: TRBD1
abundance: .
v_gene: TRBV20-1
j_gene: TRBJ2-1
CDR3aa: CSARDPWTGLSNEQFF
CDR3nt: TGCAGTGCTAGAGATCCATGGACAGGGTTGAGCAATGAGCAGTTCTTC

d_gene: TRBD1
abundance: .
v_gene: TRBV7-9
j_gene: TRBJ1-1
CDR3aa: CASSLTADRTPNTEAFF
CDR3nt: TGTGCCAGCAGCCTGACCGCGGACAGGACCCCGAACACTGAAGCTTTCTTT

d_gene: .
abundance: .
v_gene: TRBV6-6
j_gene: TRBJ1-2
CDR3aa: CASSYSQRVRGYGYTF
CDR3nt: TGTGCCAGCAGTTACTCTCAAAGGGTACGTGGCTATGGCTACACCTTC

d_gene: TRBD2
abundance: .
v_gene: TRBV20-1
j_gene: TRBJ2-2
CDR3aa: CSARDRSSGGANTGGLFF
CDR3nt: TGCAGTGCTAGAGATCGTTCTAGCGGGGGCGCGAACACCGGGGGGCTGTTTTTT

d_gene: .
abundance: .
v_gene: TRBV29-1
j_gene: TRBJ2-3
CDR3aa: CSVEPTTDTQYF
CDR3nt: TGCAGCGTTGAACCCACTACAGATACGCAGTATTTT

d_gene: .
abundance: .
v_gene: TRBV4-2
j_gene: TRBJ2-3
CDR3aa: CASSQGMADTQYF
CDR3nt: TGTGCCAGCAGCCAAGGGATGGCAGATACGCAGTATTTT

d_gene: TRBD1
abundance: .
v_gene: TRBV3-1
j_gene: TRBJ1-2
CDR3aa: CASSRGTDGYTF
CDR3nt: TGTGCCAGCAGCCGCGGGACAGACGGCTACACCTTC

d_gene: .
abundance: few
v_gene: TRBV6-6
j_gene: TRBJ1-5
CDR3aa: CASATGSNQPQHF
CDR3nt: TGTGCCAGCGCTACAGGTAGCAATCAGCCCCAGCATTTT

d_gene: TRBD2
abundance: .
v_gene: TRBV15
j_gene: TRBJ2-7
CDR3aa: CAARSGGGAFGEQYF
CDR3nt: TGTGCCGCCAGGAGTGGCGGGGGGGCGTTTGGTGAGCAGTACTTC

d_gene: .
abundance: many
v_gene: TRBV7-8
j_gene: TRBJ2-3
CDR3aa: CASGNGPVPFTDTQYF
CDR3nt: TGTGCCAGCGGCAATGGACCTGTCCCATTCACAGATACGCAGTATTTT

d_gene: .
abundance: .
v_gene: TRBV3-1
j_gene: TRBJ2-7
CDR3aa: CASSQEMDRSSFYEQYF
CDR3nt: TGTGCCAGCAGCCAAGAAATGGATAGATCGTCCTTTTACGAGCAGTACTTC

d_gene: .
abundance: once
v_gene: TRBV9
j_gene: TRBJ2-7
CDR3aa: CASSLDPGLDYDQYF
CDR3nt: TGTGCCAGCAGCCTGGACCCGGGACTCGATTACGATCAGTACTTC

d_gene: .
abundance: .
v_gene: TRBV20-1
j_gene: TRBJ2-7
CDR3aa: CSARDWGSSYEQYF
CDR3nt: TGCAGTGCCAGAGACTGGGGCAGCTCCTACGAGCAGTACTTC

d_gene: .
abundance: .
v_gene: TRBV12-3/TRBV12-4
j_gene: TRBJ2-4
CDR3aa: CASSTTGTASVKNIQYF
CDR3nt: TGTGCCAGCAGTACGACGGGAACCGCATCAGTCAAAAACATTCAGTACTTC

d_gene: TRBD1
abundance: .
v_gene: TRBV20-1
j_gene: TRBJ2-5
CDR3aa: CSTGDRKFEAETQYF
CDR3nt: TGCTCTACCGGGGACAGGAAGTTTGAGGCGGAGACCCAGTACTTC

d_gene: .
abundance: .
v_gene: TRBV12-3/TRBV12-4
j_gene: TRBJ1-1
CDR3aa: CASSRQEMNTEAFF
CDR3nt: TGTGCCAGCAGTCGACAGGAGATGAACACTGAAGCTTTCTTT

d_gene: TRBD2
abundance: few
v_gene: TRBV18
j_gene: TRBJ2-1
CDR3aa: CASSRRTSGGNDEQFF
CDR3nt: TGTGCCAGCTCACGGAGGACTAGCGGGGGAAACGATGAGCAGTTCTTC